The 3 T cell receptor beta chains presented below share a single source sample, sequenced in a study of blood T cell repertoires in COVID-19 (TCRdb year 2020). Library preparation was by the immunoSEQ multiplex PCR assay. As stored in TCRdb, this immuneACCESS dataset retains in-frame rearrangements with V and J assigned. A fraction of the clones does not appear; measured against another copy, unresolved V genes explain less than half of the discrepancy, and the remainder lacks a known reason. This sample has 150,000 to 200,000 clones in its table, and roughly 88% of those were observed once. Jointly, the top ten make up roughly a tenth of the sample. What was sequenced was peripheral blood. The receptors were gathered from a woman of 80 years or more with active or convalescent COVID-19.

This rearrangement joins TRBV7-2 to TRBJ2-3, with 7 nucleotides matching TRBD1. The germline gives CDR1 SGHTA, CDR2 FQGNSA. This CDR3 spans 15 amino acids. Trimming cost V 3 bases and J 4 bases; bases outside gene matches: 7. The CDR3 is CASSLTGNGADTQYF. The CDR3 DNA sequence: TGTGCCAGCAGCTTGACAGGGAATGGGGCAGATACGCAGTATTTT.

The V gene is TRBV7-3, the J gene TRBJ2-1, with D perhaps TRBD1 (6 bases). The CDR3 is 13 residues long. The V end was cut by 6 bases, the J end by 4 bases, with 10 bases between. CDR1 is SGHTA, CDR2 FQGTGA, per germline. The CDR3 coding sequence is TGTGCCAGCAGACAGGACAGATACAATGAGCAGTTCTTC. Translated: CASRQDRYNEQFF.

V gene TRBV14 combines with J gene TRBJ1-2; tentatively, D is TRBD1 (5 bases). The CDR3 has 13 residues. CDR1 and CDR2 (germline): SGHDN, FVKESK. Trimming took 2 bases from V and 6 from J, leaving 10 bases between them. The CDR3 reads CASSQRQGNGYTF. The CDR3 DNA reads TGTGCCAGCAGCCAACGGCAGGGAAATGGCTACACCTTC.